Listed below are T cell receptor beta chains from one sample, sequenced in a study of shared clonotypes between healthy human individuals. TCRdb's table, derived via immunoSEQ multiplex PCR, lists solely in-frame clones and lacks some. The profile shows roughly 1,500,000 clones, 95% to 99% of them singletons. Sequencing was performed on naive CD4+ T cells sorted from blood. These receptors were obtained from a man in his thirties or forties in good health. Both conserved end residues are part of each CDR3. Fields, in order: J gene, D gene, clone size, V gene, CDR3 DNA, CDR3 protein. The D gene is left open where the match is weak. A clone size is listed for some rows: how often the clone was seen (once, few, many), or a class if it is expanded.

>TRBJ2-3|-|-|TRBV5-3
TGTGCCAGAAGCTTGGTGGTAGTAGTAGGTTCAGATACGCAGTATTTT
CARSLVVVVGSDTQYF
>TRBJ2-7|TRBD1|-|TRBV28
TGTGCCAGCAGTTGGGACAGTCGGCAGTACTTC
CASSWDSRQYF
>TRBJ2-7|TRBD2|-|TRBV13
TGTGCCAGCAGCTTAGTGACAGGGCGGGAGCGGGAGGTCTACGAGCAGTACTTC
CASSLVTGREREVYEQYF
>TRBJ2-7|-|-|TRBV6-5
TGTGCCAGCCGTCGACAGAGTTCCTACGAGCAGTACTTC
CASRRQSSYEQYF
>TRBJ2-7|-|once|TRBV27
TGTGCCAGCAGTTTATATCTAGGAAAAACTAACTACGAGCAGTACTTC
CASSLYLGKTNYEQYF
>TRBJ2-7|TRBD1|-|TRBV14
TGTGCCAGCAGCCTCCGGACAGGCGACTACGAGCAGTACTTC
CASSLRTGDYEQYF
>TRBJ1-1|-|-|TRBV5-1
TGCGCCAGCAGCGTTGTAGTGGGGGCTACTGAAGCTTTCTTT
CASSVVVGATEAFF
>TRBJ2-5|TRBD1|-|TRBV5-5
TGTGCCAGCAGCTTGGCCGGGACAGCCGAAGAGACCCAGTACTTC
CASSLAGTAEETQYF
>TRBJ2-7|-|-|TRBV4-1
TGCGCCAGCAGTCGGGTAGGGGGTATCTACGAGCAGTACTTC
CASSRVGGIYEQYF
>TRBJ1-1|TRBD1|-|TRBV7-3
TGTGCCAGCAGCAATTCACAGGGGGTAGAAGCTTTCTTT
CASSNSQGVEAFF
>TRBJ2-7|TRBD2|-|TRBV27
TGTGCCAGCAGTTTTGGGGGACTAGCGGGAGGCTCCTACGAGCAGTACTTC
CASSFGGLAGGSYEQYF
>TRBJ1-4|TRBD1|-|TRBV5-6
TGTGCCAGCAGCTTCAGGGGGCCGGAAAAACTGTTTTTT
CASSFRGPEKLFF
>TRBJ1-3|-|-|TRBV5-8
TGTGCCAGCAGCTTGATTGTGGCTGGAAACACCATATATTTT
CASSLIVAGNTIYF
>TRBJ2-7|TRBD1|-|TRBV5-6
TGTGCCAGCACGAGGGGACAGTACTACGAGCAGTACTTC
CASTRGQYYEQYF
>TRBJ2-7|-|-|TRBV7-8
TGTGCCAGCAGCTTGGTCTACGAGCAGTACTTC
CASSLVYEQYF
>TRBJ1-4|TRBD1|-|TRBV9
TGTGCCAGCAGCACCACAGGGGGCGCGGTTGAAAAACTGTTTTTT
CASSTTGGAVEKLFF
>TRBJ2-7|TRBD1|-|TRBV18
TGTGCCAGCTCAAGACCGGGACAGGCCTACGAGCAGTACTTC
CASSRPGQAYEQYF
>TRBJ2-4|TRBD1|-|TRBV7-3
TGTGCCAGCAGCCCGACAGGGGGAAAAAACATTCAGTACTTC
CASSPTGGKNIQYF
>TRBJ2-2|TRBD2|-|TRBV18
TGTGCCAGCTCCCTGGGGCTAGCGGCTAAAACCGGGGAGCTGTTTTTT
CASSLGLAAKTGELFF
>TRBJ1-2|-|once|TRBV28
TGTGCCAGCAGGTTTCACGATGGCTACACCTTC
CASRFHDGYTF
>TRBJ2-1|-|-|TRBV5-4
TGTGCCAGCAGCTTGACGGCAGAGAGATACAATGAGCAGTTCTTC
CASSLTAERYNEQFF
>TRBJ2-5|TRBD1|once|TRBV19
TGTGCCAGTAGTATAGACAGGACAGGGAGGGAGACCCAGTACTTC
CASSIDRTGRETQYF
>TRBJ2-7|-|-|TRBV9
TGTGCCAGCGGCAGTTTGGAGTACTCCTACGAGCAGTACTTC
CASGSLEYSYEQYF
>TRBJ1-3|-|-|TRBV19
TGTGCCAGTAGTCTTACAGGCTTCTCTGGAAACACCATATATTTT
CASSLTGFSGNTIYF
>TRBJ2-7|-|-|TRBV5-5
TGTGCCAGCAGCTTGGGCGACTGGGGTGGAAGCGAGCAGTACTTC
CASSLGDWGGSEQYF
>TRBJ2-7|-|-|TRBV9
TGTGCCAGCAGCGAAGTAGCTTTGGTCTTGGACTACGAGCAGTACTTC
CASSEVALVLDYEQYF
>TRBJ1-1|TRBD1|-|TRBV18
TGTGCCAGCTCACGAGGGACAGGGAACACTGAAGCTTTCTTT
CASSRGTGNTEAFF
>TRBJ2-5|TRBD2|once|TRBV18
TGTGCCAGCTCACCCTTAGCGGGGAACCCCCAAGAGACCCAGTACTTC
CASSPLAGNPQETQYF
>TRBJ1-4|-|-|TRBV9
TGTGCCAGCAGCGTAGTCCCGGGGGATAATGAAAAACTGTTTTTT
CASSVVPGDNEKLFF
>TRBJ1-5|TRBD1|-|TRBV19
TGTGCCAGTAGTATAGGGAGGGACAGAAATCAGCCCCAGCATTTT
CASSIGRDRNQPQHF
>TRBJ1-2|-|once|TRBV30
TGTGCCTGGCAGGGAGGGGACTATGGCTACACCTTC
CAWQGGDYGYTF
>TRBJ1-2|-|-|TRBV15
TGTGCCACCAGCAGACAAGGCAGCTATGGCTACACCTTC
CATSRQGSYGYTF
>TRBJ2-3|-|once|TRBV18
TGTGCCAGCTCACGCAATTCGCCCGGGAACACAGATACGCAGTATTTT
CASSRNSPGNTDTQYF
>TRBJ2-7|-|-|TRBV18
TGTGCCAGCTCACCTTCTCTACCGCCGTCCGAGCAGTACTTC
CASSPSLPPSEQYF
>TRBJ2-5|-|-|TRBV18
TGTGCCAGCTCACCGGCCCAGAGGGAGACCCAGTACTTC
CASSPAQRETQYF
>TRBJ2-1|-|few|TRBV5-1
TGCGCCAGCAGTGGTGTAGGCGGTCGGTTCTTC
CASSGVGGRFF
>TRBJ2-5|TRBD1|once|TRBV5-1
TGCGCCAGCAGCCTGGGGACAGGGCAAGAGACCCAGTACTTC
CASSLGTGQETQYF
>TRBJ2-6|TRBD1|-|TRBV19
TGTGCCAGTAGACAGGGGGCACCCGGCGTCCTGACTTTC
CASRQGAPGVLTF
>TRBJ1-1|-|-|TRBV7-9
TGTGCCAGCAGCTTAGTCCGGGACCGAGAGGCTTTCTTT
CASSLVRDREAFF
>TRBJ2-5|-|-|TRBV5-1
TGCGCCAGCAGCCCACTCGGCGGGACAGCCCAAGAGACCCAGTACTTC
CASSPLGGTAQETQYF
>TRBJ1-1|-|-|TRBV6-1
TGTGCCAGCAACCGACTATGGAGCACTGAAGCTTTCTTT
CASNRLWSTEAFF
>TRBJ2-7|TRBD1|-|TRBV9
TGTGCCAGCAGCGCCGGACAGGGGTTGGCCTACGAGCAGTACTTC
CASSAGQGLAYEQYF
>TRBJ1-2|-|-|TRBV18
TGTGCCAGCTCACCGAATACGGGGGCCCGGATCTCGGATGGCTACACCTTC
CASSPNTGARISDGYTF
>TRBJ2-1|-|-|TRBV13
TGTGCCAGCAGCTTGGGTGTGCGGGGCGGCTACAATGAGCAGTTCTTC
CASSLGVRGGYNEQFF
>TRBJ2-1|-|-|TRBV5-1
TGCGCCAGCAGCTTGAGGACCCAGGGGTACAATGAGCAGTTCTTC
CASSLRTQGYNEQFF